These T cell receptor beta chains were read from a single sample in a study of T-cell memory formation after mild COVID-19. TCRdb ran MiXCR on the 5' RACE reads and lists one entry per CDR3 protein. The sample contains under 150,000 distinct CDR3 sequences, approximately 22% of which appear only once. Material for sequencing was PBMCs or a T cell subset sorted from them (not recorded which). All receptors come from a man in his late teens or twenties who had mild COVID-19 (a few samples of this study predate the infection). Cell type and time point are not known. The CDR3 runs from the conserved cysteine through the conserved F or W. A D gene is named only where the DNA matches it firmly. Some rows have no size entry. The others give once, few or many, or a class for an expanded clone.

j_call: TRBJ2-7; d_call: TRBD1; clone_size: -; v_call: TRBV9; cdr3_aa: CASSVEGGTGGIYEQYF; cdr3_nt: TGTGCCAGCAGCGTAGAGGGCGGGACAGGGGGAATATACGAGCAGTACTTC
j_call: TRBJ2-3; d_call: TRBD1; clone_size: -; v_call: TRBV7-6; cdr3_aa: CASSLGTGRFTDTQYF; cdr3_nt: TGTGCCAGCAGCTTAGGGACAGGGCGGTTTACAGATACGCAGTATTTT
j_call: TRBJ2-1; d_call: TRBD2; clone_size: many; v_call: TRBV9; cdr3_aa: CASSVGTTGQFF; cdr3_nt: TGTGCCAGCAGCGTCGGGACTACGGGGCAGTTCTTC
j_call: TRBJ2-1; d_call: TRBD2; clone_size: -; v_call: TRBV4-3; cdr3_aa: CASSQVSGGTTEQFF; cdr3_nt: TGCGCCAGCAGCCAAGTTAGCGGGGGGACCACTGAGCAGTTCTTC
j_call: TRBJ2-7; d_call: TRBD1; clone_size: medium-sized; v_call: TRBV7-8; cdr3_aa: CASSVGQGAYEQYF; cdr3_nt: TGTGCCAGCAGCGTCGGACAGGGTGCCTACGAGCAGTACTTC
j_call: TRBJ2-1; d_call: TRBD2; clone_size: once; v_call: TRBV10-2; cdr3_aa: CASREGWTSFLNEQFF; cdr3_nt: TGCGCCAGCAGAGAAGGGTGGACTAGTTTTTTGAATGAGCAGTTCTTC
j_call: TRBJ1-1; d_call: -; clone_size: few; v_call: TRBV7-9; cdr3_aa: CASSFGQGSDTEAFF; cdr3_nt: TGTGCCAGCAGCTTTGGGCAGGGATCGGACACTGAAGCTTTCTTT
j_call: TRBJ1-4; d_call: -; clone_size: -; v_call: TRBV27; cdr3_aa: CASSLSRTPEKLFF; cdr3_nt: TGTGCCAGCAGTTTATCCCGGACTCCTGAAAAACTGTTTTTT
j_call: TRBJ2-1; d_call: -; clone_size: -; v_call: TRBV7-7; cdr3_aa: CASSLAVGGGNEQFF; cdr3_nt: TGTGCTAGCAGCTTAGCGGTAGGGGGGGGCAATGAGCAGTTCTTC
j_call: TRBJ2-3; d_call: -; clone_size: few; v_call: TRBV7-8; cdr3_aa: CASSSTRLGEAVSTDTQYF; cdr3_nt: TGTGCCAGCAGCTCCACCCGGCTGGGGGAGGCGGTGAGCACAGATACGCAGTATTTT
j_call: TRBJ1-5; d_call: -; clone_size: few; v_call: TRBV7-2; cdr3_aa: CASSPEDWGVSNQPQHF; cdr3_nt: TGTGCCAGCAGCCCTGAGGATTGGGGGGTTAGCAATCAGCCCCAGCATTTT
j_call: TRBJ2-5; d_call: -; clone_size: -; v_call: TRBV4-1; cdr3_aa: CASSQNSGGAETQYF; cdr3_nt: TGCGCCAGCAGCCAGAACAGTGGGGGCGCGGAGACCCAGTACTTC
j_call: TRBJ2-1; d_call: TRBD1; clone_size: few; v_call: TRBV7-9; cdr3_aa: CASSFDRVSYNEQFF; cdr3_nt: TGTGCCAGCAGCTTTGACAGGGTCTCCTACAATGAGCAGTTCTTC